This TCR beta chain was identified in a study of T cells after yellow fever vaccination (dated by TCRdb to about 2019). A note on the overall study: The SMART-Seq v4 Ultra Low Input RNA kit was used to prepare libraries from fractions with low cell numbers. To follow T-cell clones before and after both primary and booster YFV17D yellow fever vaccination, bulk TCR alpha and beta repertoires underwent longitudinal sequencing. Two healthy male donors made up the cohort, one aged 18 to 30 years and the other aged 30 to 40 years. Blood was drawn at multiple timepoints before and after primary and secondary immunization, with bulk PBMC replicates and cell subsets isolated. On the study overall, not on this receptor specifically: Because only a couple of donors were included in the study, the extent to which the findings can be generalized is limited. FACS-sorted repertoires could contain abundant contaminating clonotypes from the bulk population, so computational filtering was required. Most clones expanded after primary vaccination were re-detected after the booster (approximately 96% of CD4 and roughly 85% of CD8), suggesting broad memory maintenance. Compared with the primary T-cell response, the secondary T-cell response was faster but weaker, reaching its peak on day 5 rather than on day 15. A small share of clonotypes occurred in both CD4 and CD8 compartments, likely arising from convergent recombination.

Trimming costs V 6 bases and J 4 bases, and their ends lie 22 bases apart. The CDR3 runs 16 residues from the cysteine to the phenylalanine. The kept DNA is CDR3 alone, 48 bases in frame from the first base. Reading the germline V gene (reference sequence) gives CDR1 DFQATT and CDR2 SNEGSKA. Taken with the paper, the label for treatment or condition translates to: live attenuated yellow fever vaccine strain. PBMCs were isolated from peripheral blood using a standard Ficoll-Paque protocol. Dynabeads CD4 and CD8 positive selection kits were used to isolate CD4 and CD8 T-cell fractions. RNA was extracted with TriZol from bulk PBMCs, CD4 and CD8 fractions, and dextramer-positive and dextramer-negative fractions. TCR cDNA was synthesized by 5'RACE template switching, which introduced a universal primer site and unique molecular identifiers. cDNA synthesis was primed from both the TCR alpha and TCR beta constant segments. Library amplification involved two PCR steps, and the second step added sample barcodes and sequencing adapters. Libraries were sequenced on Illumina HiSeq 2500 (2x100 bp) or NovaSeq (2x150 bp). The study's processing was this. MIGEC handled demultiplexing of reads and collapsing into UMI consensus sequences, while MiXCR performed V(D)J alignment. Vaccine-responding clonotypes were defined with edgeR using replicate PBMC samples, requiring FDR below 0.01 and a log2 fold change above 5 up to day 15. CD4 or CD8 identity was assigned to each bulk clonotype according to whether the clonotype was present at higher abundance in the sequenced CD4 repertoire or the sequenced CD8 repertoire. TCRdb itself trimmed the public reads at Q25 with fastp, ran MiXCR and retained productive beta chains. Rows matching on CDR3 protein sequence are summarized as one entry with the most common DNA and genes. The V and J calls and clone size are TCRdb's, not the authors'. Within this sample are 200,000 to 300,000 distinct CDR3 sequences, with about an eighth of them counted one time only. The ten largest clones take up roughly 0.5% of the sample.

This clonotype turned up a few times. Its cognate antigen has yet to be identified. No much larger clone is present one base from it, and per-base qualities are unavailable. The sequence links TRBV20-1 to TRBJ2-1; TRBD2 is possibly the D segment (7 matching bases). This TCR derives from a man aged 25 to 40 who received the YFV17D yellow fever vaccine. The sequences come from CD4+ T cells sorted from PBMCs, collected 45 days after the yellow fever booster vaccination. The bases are TGCAGTGCCACCCCTACTAGGAGGGGGGGTTACAATGAGCAGTTCTTC. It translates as CSATPTRRGGYNEQFF.